This T cell receptor beta chain was sequenced for a study of T cell clonality in common variable immunodeficiency. Overall study findings and caveats: Patient heterogeneity in the CVID cohort limited correlations between repertoire features and clinical complications. Common variable immunodeficiency TCR beta sequences reportedly had fewer deletions and N-nucleotide insertions.

V was shortened by 3 bases and J by 7 bases, with 10 bases between the two germline ends. The CDR3 sequence is 13 residues long. CDR1 and CDR2 from the germline V gene are SGHTA and FQGNSA. TCRdb keeps only in-frame clones here, not all; method: immunoSEQ multiplex PCR. Listed for the sample are almost 20,000 clones, none seen a single time. As for this clone: Its specificity is unknown. With the read ending 3 residues before the CDR3 end, the germline J gene is used to fill in that end.

Source material: peripheral blood mononuclear cells. The chain couples TRBV7-2 to TRBJ1-5; D not certain. The TCR comes from a human donor with common variable immunodeficiency. CDR3 DNA, as far as it was read: TGTGCCAGCAGCTTCGGGGTAAGGCAGCCC. It specifies CASSFGVRQP. The CDR3 reads in full as CASSFGVRQPQHF.